There are many counts of the clone carrying this TCR beta chain. The antigen remains undetermined. One entry per CDR3 protein, called by TCRdb with MiXCR from the 5' RACE reads. Of roughly 29,000 distinct CDR3 sequences listed, around 6.8% are singletons. The data derive from a study of T-cell memory formation after mild COVID-19. Study in general: TCR clusters were mostly confined to one donor each. Findings and limits, study-wide: Cross-reactive memory apparently joined, as some responding clones appeared in pre-infection memory.

The CDR3 loop spans 22 amino acids. V shed 5 bases and J 0 bases; nucleotides not matched to a gene: 17. The sequenced sample consisted of PBMCs or a T cell subset sorted from them (not recorded which). The chain couples TRBV12-3 or TRBV12-4 to TRBJ2-1; 15 bases fit TRBD2. The source of this sequence is an adult woman who had mild COVID-19 (a few samples of this study predate the infection). Cell type and time point are not known. The CDR3 loop reads CASSPGTSGGLILGSSYNEQFF. DNA of the CDR3: TGTGCCAGCAGTCCCGGGACTAGCGGGGGGCTCATACTGGGTAGCTCCTACAATGAGCAGTTCTTC.